This TCR beta chain was observed in a study of neurological immune-mediated disorders. The ends were cut back, 6 bases at V and 0 bases at J, with 5 bases in the middle. The CDR3 spans 13 residues. Germline V CDR1 and CDR2: LNHDA, SQIVND (reference sequence). As for the cDNA, it was generated by 5'RACE with 10-nucleotide random UMIs. Sequencing runs each yielded over 200 million TCR-beta sequences from 15-18 subjects. TCRdb ran MiXCR on the 5' RACE reads and lists one entry per CDR3 protein. This table has more than 45,000 distinct CDR3 sequences, 10% appearing once. Ten or more counts support this clonotype.

The rearrangement links TRBV19 to TRBJ2-2; the D is unclear. The receptor was isolated from a woman aged 40 to 49 with HTLV-1-associated myelopathy (HAM/TSP). Sequenced: PBMCs. The CDR3 reads CASRISNTGELFF. The CDR3 region has the DNA TGTGCCAGTAGAATATCGAACACCGGGGAGCTGTTTTTT.